Listed below are T cell receptor beta chains from one sample, sequenced in a study of control samples from healthy donors and cancer patients. Measured with immunoSEQ multiplex PCR; TCRdb has only the in-frame clones, and not every one. The data hold approximately 20,000 clones, with roughly 84% observed a single time. Sequencing input: PBMCs. The source of these receptors is a woman between 65 and 79 years old with lung cancer. Both conserved end residues are part of each CDR3.

V gene: TRBV30
J gene: TRBJ2-5
CDR3 protein: CASQLGGETQYF

V gene: TRBV19
J gene: TRBJ1-4
CDR3 protein: CASISTTTNEKLFF

V gene: TRBV6-5
J gene: TRBJ2-7
CDR3 protein: CASRQTGDSHEQYF

V gene: TRBV15
J gene: TRBJ2-3
CDR3 protein: CATSREAGAADTQYF

V gene: TRBV13
J gene: TRBJ2-7
CDR3 protein: CASSYRQVLSYEQYF

V gene: TRBV19
J gene: TRBJ1-2
CDR3 protein: CASNAFENYGYTF

V gene: TRBV12-5
J gene: TRBJ1-1
CDR3 protein: CASGPDRSTEAFF

V gene: TRBV4-1
J gene: TRBJ2-3
CDR3 protein: CASSLTEGLAGGRQDTQYF

V gene: TRBV11-3
J gene: TRBJ2-7
CDR3 protein: CASEGRLREQYF

V gene: TRBV19
J gene: TRBJ1-5
CDR3 protein: CASSIMGGGGNQPQHF

V gene: TRBV11-3
J gene: TRBJ2-7
CDR3 protein: CASSPHKSSYEQYF

V gene: TRBV28
J gene: TRBJ2-3
CDR3 protein: CASSQLAGGSDTQYF

V gene: TRBV3-1/TRBV3-2
J gene: TRBJ2-7
CDR3 protein: CASSQDMATGSEVFYEQYF

V gene: TRBV30
J gene: TRBJ1-5
CDR3 protein: CAWNPSGGNQPQHF

V gene: TRBV27
J gene: TRBJ1-4
CDR3 protein: CASSSSGTGTNEKLFF

V gene: TRBV5-1
J gene: TRBJ2-5
CDR3 protein: CASSLDLSSGKETQYF

V gene: TRBV2
J gene: TRBJ2-3
CDR3 protein: CASSSSGSGTDTQYF

V gene: TRBV6-5
J gene: TRBJ1-1
CDR3 protein: CASSLQGATEAFF

V gene: TRBV6-5
J gene: TRBJ2-7
CDR3 protein: CASRETSNPSYEQYF

V gene: TRBV19
J gene: TRBJ2-1
CDR3 protein: CASSRGLAGFRGNEQFF

V gene: TRBV2
J gene: TRBJ2-1
CDR3 protein: CASSDNDEQFF

V gene: TRBV10-1
J gene: TRBJ1-3
CDR3 protein: CASSEPNHTIYF

V gene: TRBV7-9
J gene: TRBJ1-4
CDR3 protein: CASSLETGRHEKLFF

V gene: TRBV2
J gene: TRBJ1-5
CDR3 protein: CASSEVVGVSNQPQHF

V gene: TRBV5-4
J gene: TRBJ2-1
CDR3 protein: CASSLGGASAYNEQFF

V gene: TRBV28
J gene: TRBJ2-3
CDR3 protein: CASSSAGQGAYTQYF

V gene: TRBV10-3
J gene: TRBJ1-3
CDR3 protein: CAISDVTYSGNTIYF

V gene: TRBV7-2
J gene: TRBJ1-5
CDR3 protein: CASSAQTGEGQPQHF

V gene: TRBV18
J gene: TRBJ2-7
CDR3 protein: CASSHSLTDYEQYF

V gene: TRBV3-1/TRBV3-2
J gene: TRBJ1-5
CDR3 protein: CASSQAQGGPQHF

V gene: TRBV9
J gene: TRBJ1-1
CDR3 protein: CASSPGTRGGAFF

V gene: TRBV29-1
J gene: TRBJ1-3
CDR3 protein: CSVAQAGNTIYF

V gene: TRBV5-1
J gene: TRBJ2-1
CDR3 protein: CASSLDPHNEQFF

V gene: TRBV28
J gene: TRBJ1-2
CDR3 protein: CASSLTDHNYGYTF

V gene: TRBV4-3
J gene: TRBJ2-1
CDR3 protein: CASSQETAEGNEQFF

V gene: TRBV5-1
J gene: TRBJ2-7
CDR3 protein: CASSYGGWEQYF

V gene: TRBV11-2
J gene: TRBJ1-2
CDR3 protein: CASSQTYGENYGYTF

V gene: TRBV6-6
J gene: TRBJ2-1
CDR3 protein: CASVRGLAGLNEQFF

V gene: TRBV6-5
J gene: TRBJ1-2
CDR3 protein: CASRPRDRLNYGYTF

V gene: TRBV6-1
J gene: TRBJ2-2
CDR3 protein: CASSRLAENTGELFF

V gene: TRBV15
J gene: TRBJ2-5
CDR3 protein: CATTSLDRNQETQYF

V gene: TRBV12-3/TRBV12-4
J gene: TRBJ2-1
CDR3 protein: CASSPTSNEQFF

V gene: TRBV20-1
J gene: TRBJ2-4
CDR3 protein: CSASGELAKNIQYF

V gene: TRBV11-2
J gene: TRBJ2-1
CDR3 protein: CASSLKGLAGLSSYNEQFF

V gene: TRBV5-1
J gene: TRBJ2-1
CDR3 protein: CASSPLVADVAWNEQFF

V gene: TRBV24-1
J gene: TRBJ2-2
CDR3 protein: CATSDPTSGDTGELFF

V gene: TRBV6-4
J gene: TRBJ2-7
CDR3 protein: CASGEEVQAPFVCEYF

V gene: TRBV2
J gene: TRBJ2-7
CDR3 protein: CASWDPGAGSEQYF

V gene: TRBV19
J gene: TRBJ2-1
CDR3 protein: CASSSGGSSYNEQFF

V gene: TRBV28
J gene: TRBJ2-2
CDR3 protein: CATSGARAITGELFF

V gene: TRBV6-5
J gene: TRBJ2-2
CDR3 protein: CASLRGTDRTGELFF

V gene: TRBV20-1
J gene: TRBJ2-3
CDR3 protein: CSAKGKDTQYF

V gene: TRBV24-1
J gene: TRBJ2-7
CDR3 protein: CATSDTTEYEQYF

V gene: TRBV24-1
J gene: TRBJ2-2
CDR3 protein: CATSDPLGAGGSTGELFF

V gene: TRBV5-1
J gene: TRBJ1-1
CDR3 protein: CASSLTLGENTEAFF

V gene: TRBV28
J gene: TRBJ2-2
CDR3 protein: CASSFLTGELFF

V gene: TRBV6-1
J gene: TRBJ1-2
CDR3 protein: CASSDTTGAGYGYTF

V gene: TRBV14
J gene: TRBJ2-7
CDR3 protein: CASSPKRSYEQYF

V gene: TRBV24-1
J gene: TRBJ2-2
CDR3 protein: CATSDLGTSGPTGELFF

V gene: TRBV19
J gene: TRBJ1-5
CDR3 protein: CASSIVDRRDQPQHF